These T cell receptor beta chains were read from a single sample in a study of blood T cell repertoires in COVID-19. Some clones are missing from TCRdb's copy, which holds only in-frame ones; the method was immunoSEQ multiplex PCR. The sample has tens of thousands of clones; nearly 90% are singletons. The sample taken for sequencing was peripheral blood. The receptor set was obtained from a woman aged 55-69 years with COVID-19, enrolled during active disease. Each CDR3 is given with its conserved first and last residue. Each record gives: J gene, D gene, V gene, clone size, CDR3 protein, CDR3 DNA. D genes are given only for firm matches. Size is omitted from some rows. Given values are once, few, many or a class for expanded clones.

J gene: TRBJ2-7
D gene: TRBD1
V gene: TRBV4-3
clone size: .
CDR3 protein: CASSQDRGNAYEQYF
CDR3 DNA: TGCGCCAGCAGCCAAGACAGGGGGAACGCCTACGAGCAGTACTTC

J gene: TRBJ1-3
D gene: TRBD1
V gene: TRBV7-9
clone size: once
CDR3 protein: CASSLKTGERNTIYF
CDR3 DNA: TGTGCCAGCAGCTTGAAGACAGGGGAGAGAAACACCATATATTTT

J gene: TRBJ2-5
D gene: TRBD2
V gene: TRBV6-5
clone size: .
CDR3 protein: CASRGGYQETQYF
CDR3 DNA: TGTGCCAGCAGGGGGGGGTACCAAGAGACCCAGTACTTC

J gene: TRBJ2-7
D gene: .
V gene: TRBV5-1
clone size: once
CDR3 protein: CASSLPTGDGYEQYF
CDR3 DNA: TGCGCCAGCAGCTTGCCGACAGGCGATGGGTACGAGCAGTACTTC

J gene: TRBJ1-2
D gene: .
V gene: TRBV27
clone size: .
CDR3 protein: CASSLDPQGSYGYTF
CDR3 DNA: TGTGCCAGCAGCCTCGACCCTCAGGGCAGCTATGGCTACACCTTC

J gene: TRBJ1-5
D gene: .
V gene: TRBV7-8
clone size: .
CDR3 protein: CASSRDSQNQPQHF
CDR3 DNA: TGTGCCAGCAGTCGGGACTCTCAAAATCAGCCCCAGCATTTT

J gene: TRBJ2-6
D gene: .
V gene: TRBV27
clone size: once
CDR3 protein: CASSLQGYSGANVLTF
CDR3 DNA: TGTGCCAGCAGTTTACAGGGTTACTCTGGGGCCAACGTCCTGACTTTC

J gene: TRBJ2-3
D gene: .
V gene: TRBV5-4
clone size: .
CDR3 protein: CASSFSQEDTQYF
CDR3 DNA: TGTGCCAGCAGCTTTAGCCAAGAAGATACGCAGTATTTT

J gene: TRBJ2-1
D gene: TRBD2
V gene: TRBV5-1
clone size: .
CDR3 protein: CASSIAGGPQREQFF
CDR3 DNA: TGCGCCAGCAGCATAGCGGGGGGGCCGCAAAGAGAGCAGTTCTTC

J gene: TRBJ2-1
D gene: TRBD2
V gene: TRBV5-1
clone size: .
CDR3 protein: CASSLTLSSGRARQFF
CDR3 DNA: TGCGCCAGCAGCTTGACTCTCTCAAGCGGGAGGGCCAGGCAGTTCTTC

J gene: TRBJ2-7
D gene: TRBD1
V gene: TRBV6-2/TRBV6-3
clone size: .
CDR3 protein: CASSYSKDRGHYEQYF
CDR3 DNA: TGTGCCAGCAGTTACTCCAAGGACAGGGGACACTACGAGCAGTACTTC

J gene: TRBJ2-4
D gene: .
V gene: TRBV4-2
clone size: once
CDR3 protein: CASSQQGAKNIQYF
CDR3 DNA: TGTGCCAGCAGCCAACAGGGGGCCAAAAACATTCAGTACTTC

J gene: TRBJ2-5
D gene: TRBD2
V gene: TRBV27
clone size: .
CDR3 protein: CASSLGTSGRKTQYF
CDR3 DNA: TGTGCCAGCAGTCTAGGGACTAGCGGGAGAAAGACCCAGTACTTC

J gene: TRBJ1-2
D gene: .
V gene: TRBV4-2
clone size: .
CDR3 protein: CASSPRWGGPANYGYTF
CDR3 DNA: TGTGCCAGCAGCCCTCGCTGGGGGGGCCCGGCTAACTATGGCTACACCTTC

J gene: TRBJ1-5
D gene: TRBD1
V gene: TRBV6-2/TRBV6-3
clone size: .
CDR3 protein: CASSKLGQGISNQPQHF
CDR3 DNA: TGTGCCAGCAGCAAACTGGGACAGGGGATTAGCAATCAGCCCCAGCATTTT

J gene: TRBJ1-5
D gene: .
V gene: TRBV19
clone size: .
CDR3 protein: CASSIEARGGNQPQHF
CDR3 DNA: TGTGCCAGTAGTATAGAGGCCAGGGGAGGCAATCAGCCCCAGCATTTT

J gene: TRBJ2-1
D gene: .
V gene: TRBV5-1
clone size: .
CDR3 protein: CASSQTTPNEQFF
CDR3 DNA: TGCGCCAGCAGCCAGACAACACCCAATGAGCAGTTCTTC

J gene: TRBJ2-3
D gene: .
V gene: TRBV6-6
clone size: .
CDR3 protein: CASSGPTIDTQYF
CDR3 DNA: TGTGCCAGCAGTGGGCCGACGATAGATACGCAGTATTTT

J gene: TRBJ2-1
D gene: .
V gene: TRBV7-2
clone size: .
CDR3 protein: CASSLVGDEQFF
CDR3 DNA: TGTGCCAGCAGCTTAGTCGGGGATGAGCAGTTCTTC

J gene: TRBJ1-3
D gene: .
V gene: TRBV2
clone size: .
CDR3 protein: CASLGGGNTIYF
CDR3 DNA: TGTGCCAGTCTGGGCGGGGGAAACACCATATATTTT

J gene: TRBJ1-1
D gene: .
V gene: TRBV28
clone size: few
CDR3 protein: CASSLFRFLHTEAFF
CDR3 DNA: TGTGCCAGCAGTTTATTTCGGTTCCTTCACACTGAAGCTTTCTTT

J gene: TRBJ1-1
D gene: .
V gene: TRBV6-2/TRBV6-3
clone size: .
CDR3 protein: CASSYEQGWQTEAFF
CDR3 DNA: TGTGCCAGCAGTTACGAACAGGGATGGCAAACTGAAGCTTTCTTT

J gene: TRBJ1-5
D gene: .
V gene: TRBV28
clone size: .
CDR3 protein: CASSLIQGNMGNQPQHF
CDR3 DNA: TGTGCCAGCAGTCTCATACAGGGTAACATGGGCAATCAGCCCCAGCATTTT

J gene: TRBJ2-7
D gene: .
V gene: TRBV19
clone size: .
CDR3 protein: CVSSSLENLYEQYF
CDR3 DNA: TGTGTCAGTAGTTCCCTGGAGAACCTCTACGAGCAGTACTTC

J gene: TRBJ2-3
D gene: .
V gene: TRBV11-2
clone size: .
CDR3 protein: CASRDSPDTQYF
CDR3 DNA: TGTGCCAGCAGAGATAGCCCAGATACGCAGTATTTT

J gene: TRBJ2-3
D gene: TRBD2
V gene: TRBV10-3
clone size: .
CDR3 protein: CAIMVAGGNTDTQYF
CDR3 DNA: TGTGCCATCATGGTAGCGGGGGGTAACACAGATACGCAGTATTTT

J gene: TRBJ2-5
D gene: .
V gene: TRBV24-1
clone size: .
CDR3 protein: CATSDPHRGQETQYF
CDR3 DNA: TGTGCCACCAGTGATCCGCACCGGGGCCAAGAGACCCAGTACTTC

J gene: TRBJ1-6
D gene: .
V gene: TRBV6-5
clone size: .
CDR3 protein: CASSYRGETYNSPLHF
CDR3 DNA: TGTGCCAGCAGTTACCGGGGGGAGACCTATAATTCACCCCTCCACTTT

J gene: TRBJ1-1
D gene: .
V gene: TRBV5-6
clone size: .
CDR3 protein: CASSFGGGGTEAFF
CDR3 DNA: TGTGCCAGCAGCTTTGGCGGGGGGGGCACTGAAGCTTTCTTT

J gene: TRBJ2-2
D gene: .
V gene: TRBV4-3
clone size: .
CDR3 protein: CASSQDGGGSDTGELFF
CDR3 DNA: TGCGCCAGCAGCCAAGATGGCGGGGGCAGCGACACCGGGGAGCTGTTTTTT

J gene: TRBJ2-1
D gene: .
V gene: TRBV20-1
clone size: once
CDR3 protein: CSASPPPTGGFEQFF
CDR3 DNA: TGCAGTGCTAGTCCCCCTCCGACAGGAGGATTCGAGCAGTTCTTC

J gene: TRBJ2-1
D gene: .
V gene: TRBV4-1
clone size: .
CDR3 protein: CASMVALGNNEQFF
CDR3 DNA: TGCGCCAGCATGGTGGCTCTCGGGAACAATGAGCAGTTCTTC

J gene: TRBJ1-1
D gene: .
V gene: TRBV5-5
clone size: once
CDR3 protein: CASSFTATAVEAFF
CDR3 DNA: TGTGCCAGCAGCTTTACTGCGACAGCCGTTGAAGCTTTCTTT

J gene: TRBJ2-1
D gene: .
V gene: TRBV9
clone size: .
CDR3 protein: CASSYGLTRGNEQFF
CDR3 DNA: TGTGCCAGCAGCTACGGACTTACCCGGGGAAATGAGCAGTTCTTC

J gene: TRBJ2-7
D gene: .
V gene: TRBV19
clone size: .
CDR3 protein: CASSIDQNSHYEQYF
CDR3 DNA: TGTGCCAGTAGTATAGACCAGAATAGCCACTACGAGCAGTACTTC

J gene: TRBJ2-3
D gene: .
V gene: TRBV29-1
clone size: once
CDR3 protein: CSVGYSSTDTQYF
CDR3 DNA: TGCAGCGTTGGTTATTCTAGCACAGATACGCAGTATTTT

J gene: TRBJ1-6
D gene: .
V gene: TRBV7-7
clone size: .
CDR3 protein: CASSLYRDTGSYNSPLHF
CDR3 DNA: TGTGCCAGCAGCTTATACCGGGACACGGGCTCCTATAATTCACCCCTCCACTTT

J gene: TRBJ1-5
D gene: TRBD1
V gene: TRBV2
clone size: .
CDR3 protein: CASSLGQGRQPQHF
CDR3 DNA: TGTGCCAGCAGCTTAGGACAGGGTCGTCAGCCCCAGCATTTT

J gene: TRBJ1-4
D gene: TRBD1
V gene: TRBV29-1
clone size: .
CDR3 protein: CSVESYRGRNEKLFF
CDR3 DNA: TGCAGCGTTGAATCCTACAGGGGAAGGAATGAAAAACTGTTTTTT

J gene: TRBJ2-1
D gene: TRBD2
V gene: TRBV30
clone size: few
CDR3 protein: CAWSVGGLGEQFF
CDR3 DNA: TGTGCCTGGAGCGTAGGGGGACTAGGGGAGCAGTTCTTC

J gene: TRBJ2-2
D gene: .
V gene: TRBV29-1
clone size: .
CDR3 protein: CSVERQNTGELFF
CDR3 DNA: TGCAGCGTTGAGCGCCAGAACACCGGGGAGCTGTTTTTT

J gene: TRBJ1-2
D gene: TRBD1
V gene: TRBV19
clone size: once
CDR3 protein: CASRPTGGNYGYTF
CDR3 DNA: TGTGCCAGTAGACCTACAGGGGGTAACTATGGCTACACCTTC

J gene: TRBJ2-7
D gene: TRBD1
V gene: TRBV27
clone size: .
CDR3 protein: CASRGQGSGSEQYF
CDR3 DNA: TGTGCCAGCAGGGGACAGGGGAGTGGTTCCGAGCAGTACTTC